These T cell receptor beta chains were read from a single sample in a study of T cells in Graves' hyperthyroidism and ophthalmopathy. TCRdb processed the multiplex PCR reads anew with MiXCR; each CDR3 protein has one entry. The profile covers about 290,000 distinct CDR3 sequences, with 10% to 15% appearing a single time and 7.8% taken by the ten largest. Sequencing was carried out using blood. The receptors here all came from a woman aged 30 to 39 with Graves' hyperthyroidism that later progressed to Graves' ophthalmopathy. Both conserved end residues are part of each CDR3. A D gene is named only where the DNA matches it firmly. Rows may omit the clone size; those that give it use once, few, many or a size class.

many TRBJ1-1 TRBV12-3/TRBV12-4 TRBD1 TGTGCCAGCATACCCGGGACAGGGATGGTAACTGAAGCTTTCTTT CASIPGTGMVTEAFF
NA TRBJ2-2 TRBV20-1 NA TGCAGTGCTGGTGCCGCGAACACCGGGGAGCTGTTTTTT CSAGAANTGELFF
many TRBJ2-7 TRBV28 NA TGTGCCAGCAGTTCGGACACGACCTCCTACGAGCAGTACTTC CASSSDTTSYEQYF
NA TRBJ2-7 TRBV9 TRBD2 TGTGCCAGCAGCGTGGGACTAGCGGGCGCCTACGAGCAGTACTTC CASSVGLAGAYEQYF
many TRBJ2-3 TRBV20-1 TRBD2 TGCAGTGCTAGAGATCGGGTACTAGCGCCAGATACGCAGTATTTT CSARDRVLAPDTQYF
many TRBJ2-1 TRBV6-2/TRBV6-3 TRBD2 TGTGCCAGCAGCTTCCCTCCGGGACTAGCGGGCGACAATGAGCAGTTCTTC CASSFPPGLAGDNEQFF
NA TRBJ1-2 TRBV29-1 NA TGCAGCGTTTTTCAAGATGGCTACACCTTC CSVFQDGYTF
few TRBJ1-2 TRBV5-6 NA TGTGCCAGCAGCTTGGGACAGGAGGATGGCTACACCTTC CASSLGQEDGYTF
many TRBJ1-2 TRBV19 TRBD1 TGTGCCAGTAGTATGGAGGGGGCTCGGTATGGCTACACCTTC CASSMEGARYGYTF
few TRBJ2-7 TRBV7-6 TRBD1 TGTGCCAGCAGCTCCCCAGGGGGCGAGCAGTACTTC CASSSPGGEQYF
few TRBJ2-1 TRBV27 TRBD2 TGTGCCAGCAGCTTTTCTAGCGGGATCTACGATGAGCAGTTCTTC CASSFSSGIYDEQFF
many TRBJ1-1 TRBV19 NA TGTGCCAGTAGTATAGCGGTCGCGAGGTTAGCGAACACTGAAGCTTTCTTT CASSIAVARLANTEAFF
NA TRBJ2-7 TRBV9 TRBD2 TGTGCCAGCAGCCCCTCGGGACTAGTAGCCTACGAGCAGTACTTC CASSPSGLVAYEQYF
few TRBJ2-7 TRBV12-3/TRBV12-4 TRBD1 TGTGCCAGCAATGATGGGGACAGTTCCTACGAGCAGTACTTC CASNDGDSSYEQYF
few TRBJ2-3 TRBV5-6 TRBD2 TGTGCCAGCAGCTTGGATGCGGGAGTTGTAGATACGCAGTATTTT CASSLDAGVVDTQYF
many TRBJ2-1 TRBV12-3/TRBV12-4 TRBD2 TGTGCCAGCAGGCGGGGGGTTCTAGCGGGAGTCGATGAGCAGTTCTTC CASRRGVLAGVDEQFF
many TRBJ1-1 TRBV12-3/TRBV12-4 NA TGTGCCAGCAGTTTCGGGCAGAACACTGAAGCTTTCTTT CASSFGQNTEAFF
NA TRBJ1-1 TRBV11-1 NA TGTGCCAGCAGCTTGGACGGGTTCGCTGAAGCTTTCTTT CASSLDGFAEAFF
many TRBJ2-7 TRBV28 NA TGTGCCAGCAGTGGACAGCCGACCTCCTACGAGCAGTACTTC CASSGQPTSYEQYF
NA TRBJ1-6 TRBV28 NA TGTGCCAGCAGTGGGGGCCAGTATAATTCACCCCTCCACTTT CASSGGQYNSPLHF
few TRBJ1-3 TRBV24-1 NA TGTGCCACCAGTGAAAACCAACCTGGTGAGGGCGGAAACACCATATATTTT CATSENQPGEGGNTIYF
many TRBJ2-5 TRBV13 TRBD2 TGTGCCAGCACCAGTAGCGGGGGGGGCCAAGAGACCCAGTACTTC CASTSSGGGQETQYF
many TRBJ2-1 TRBV2 TRBD2 TGTGCCAGCAAGGGTACTAGCGGGGATAGAGCATTCTTC CASKGTSGDRAFF
many TRBJ2-1 TRBV28 NA TGTGCCAGCAGTGCCGGGACTCGTAACAATGAGCAGTTCTTC CASSAGTRNNEQFF
NA TRBJ2-2 TRBV10-1 TRBD1 TGCGCCAGCAGTGAGTCGGAGACAGGGGGCACCGGGGAGCTGTTTTTT CASSESETGGTGELFF
many TRBJ2-5 TRBV5-5 TRBD1 TGTGCCAGCAGCCCTTTTGATACAGGGGGACGCCAAGAGACCCAGTACTTC CASSPFDTGGRQETQYF
many TRBJ2-7 TRBV27 NA TGTGCCACCCAGGCGGGGAACCACGAGCAGTACTTC CATQAGNHEQYF
many TRBJ2-2 TRBV15 NA TGTGCCACCAGCAGAGAGCGTGGTGACACCGGGGAGCTGTTTTTT CATSRERGDTGELFF
many TRBJ2-5 TRBV20-1 TRBD2 TGCAGTGCTAGAGATTTTGCGGGAGTTGAGACCCAGTACTTC CSARDFAGVETQYF
NA TRBJ1-3 TRBV12-3/TRBV12-4 NA TGTGCCAGCAGTACAGGGATTGGAAACACCATATATTTT CASSTGIGNTIYF
many TRBJ2-5 TRBV2 TRBD2 TGTGCCAGCAATAGAGCGGGAGCAGAGACCCAGTACTTC CASNRAGAETQYF
NA TRBJ1-5 TRBV28 NA TGTGCCAGCCATTACAGGGGCAATCAGCCCCAGCATTTT CASHYRGNQPQHF
many TRBJ2-7 TRBV7-2 NA TGTGCCAGCAGCCGCGATTGGGGGGCGGGCGAGCAGTACTTC CASSRDWGAGEQYF
few TRBJ2-2 TRBV7-3 TRBD2 TGTGCCAGCAGCCCCCTCCTAGCGGGGCCCGGGGAGCTGTTTTTT CASSPLLAGPGELFF
NA TRBJ2-7 TRBV4-1 NA TGCGCCAGCAGCCAAGGGCAACCGAGCTCCTACGAGCAGTACTTC CASSQGQPSSYEQYF
NA TRBJ2-3 TRBV10-2 NA TGCGCCAGCAGTGTCCGATCCACAGATACGCAGTATTTT CASSVRSTDTQYF
many TRBJ2-5 TRBV20-1 NA TGCAGTGCCGGCGGCCGGGAAGAGACCCAGTACTTC CSAGGREETQYF
many TRBJ2-7 TRBV5-1 NA TGCGCCAGCAGCTTGTGGGGGGAGGCGTCCTACGAGCAGTACTTC CASSLWGEASYEQYF
NA TRBJ2-3 TRBV7-2 TRBD1 TGTGCCAGCAGCTATACAGGGGGATCAGATACGCAGTATTTT CASSYTGGSDTQYF
many TRBJ2-7 TRBV15 NA TGTGCCACCAGCAGAGATTTTGTGGCCTCCTACGAGCAGTACTTC CATSRDFVASYEQYF
NA TRBJ1-5 TRBV12-3/TRBV12-4 TRBD1 TGTGCCAGCAGTTTCGGACAGGGCTCGCGGCAGCCCCAGCATTTT CASSFGQGSRQPQHF
many TRBJ2-2 TRBV2 TRBD2 TGTGCCAGCAGAGGACTAGCGGGAGAACCGAACACCGGGGAGCTGTTTTTT CASRGLAGEPNTGELFF
few TRBJ2-3 TRBV19 NA TGTGCCAGTACTCCCAGGGCGTCAGTAAGCACAGATACGCAGTATTTT CASTPRASVSTDTQYF
NA TRBJ1-2 TRBV19 NA TGTGCCAGTAGTGCCCGGGACCTCGGGTATGGCTACACCTTC CASSARDLGYGYTF
many TRBJ2-5 TRBV28 NA TGTGCCAGCAGGGACAGCTATAGCGGGTCGGGAGAGACCCAGTACTTC CASRDSYSGSGETQYF